The 25 T cell receptor beta chains in this list originate from one sample, sequenced in a study of blood T cell repertoires in COVID-19. Clones were read by immunoSEQ multiplex PCR, and TCRdb kept only the in-frame ones, dropping some. The table lists roughly 300,000 clones, approximately 83% of them singletons. The sequencing sample was made of PBMCs or T cells enriched from blood (not recorded which). These TCRs come from a woman between 40 and 55 years old with acute COVID-19.

The V and J genes are TRBV10-3 and TRBJ1-1; the match to TRBD1 covers 10 bases. Germline lookup yields CDR1 ENHRY and CDR2 SYGVKD. This CDR3 is 16 amino acids long. Germline trimming cut 7 bases from V and 1 base from J; bases unmatched to any gene: 9. CDR3 in amino acids: CAINGQGGVANTEAFF. The CDR3 DNA follows: TGTGCCATCAACGGACAGGGGGGTGTGGCGAACACTGAAGCTTTCTTT.

This clone occurred a few times. The chain recombines TRBV19 with TRBJ1-5; 9 nucleotides line up with TRBD1. Trimming cost V 9 bases and J 4 bases; bases outside gene matches: 7. The CDR3 spans 14 residues. Germline CDR1 LNHDA, CDR2 SQIVND (reference sequence). Here the CDR3 DNA reads TGTGCCAGCAGGGACAGGGCCATAAATCAGCCCCAGCATTTT. Amino acid sequence: CASRDRAINQPQHF.

This chain connects TRBV20-1 to TRBJ1-1, with D perhaps TRBD1 (5 bases). Germline V gene lookup returns CDR1 DFQATT and CDR2 SNEGSKA (reference sequence). Trimming left V 3 bases short and J 0 bases short, with 11 bases between. This CDR3 has 14 residues. The CDR3 DNA sequence: TGCAGTGCTAGTGCAGGGAATATGAACACTGAAGCTTTCTTT. It is translated as CSASAGNMNTEAFF.

The chain has TRBV6-5 and TRBJ2-7, with 7 positions matching TRBD2. V shed 7 bases and J 7 bases; nucleotides not matched to a gene: 10. This CDR3 has 13 residues. Germline V gives CDR1 MNHEY, CDR2 SVGAGI. DNA for the CDR3: TGTGCCAGCACGTCCGTATCAGCGGGAGAGCAGTACTTC. The encoded protein is CASTSVSAGEQYF.

V usage is TRBV5-8 and J usage is TRBJ1-4; D not certain. Trimming shortened V by 0 bases and J by 0 bases, and 12 bases separated the two germline ends. The CDR3 consists of 17 residues. Germline V lookup: CDR1 SGHTS, CDR2 YDEGEE. CDR3 sequence reads: CASSLVLHSATNEKLFF. CDR3 DNA sequence: TGTGCCAGCAGCTTGGTCCTCCACTCCGCAACTAATGAAAAACTGTTTTTT.

The rearrangement links TRBV6-5 to TRBJ1-3, with TRBD1 as a possible D gene (6 bases). Trimming left V 8 bases short and J 9 bases short, with 11 bases between. The CDR3 contains 11 residues. Germline values: CDR1 MNHEY, CDR2 SVGAGI. The CDR3 nucleotides are TGTGCCAGCGGAATAGGGGGCACCATATATTTT. Its protein product is CASGIGGTIYF.

The chain employs TRBV6-1 and TRBJ1-2, with D perhaps matching TRBD1 (6 bases). The germline gives CDR1 MNHNS, CDR2 SASEGT. The V end was cut by 2 bases, the J end by 7 bases, with 14 bases between. The CDR3 loop spans 14 amino acids. This CDR3 is CASSESQGLGGYTF. The DNA of the CDR3 is TGTGCCAGCAGTGAAAGCCAGGGGCTCGGTGGCTACACCTTC.

The gene calls are TRBV10-3 and TRBJ1-1; a weak D match, TRBD1 (5 bases). Germline V lookup: CDR1 ENHRY, CDR2 SYGVKD. The CDR3 spans 13 residues. The ends were cut back, 7 bases at V and 0 bases at J, with 9 bases in the middle. The CDR3 sequence is CAITPDMNTEAFF. Written as DNA, the CDR3 is TGTGCCATCACCCCGGACATGAACACTGAAGCTTTCTTT.

The rearrangement uses TRBV29-1 and TRBJ1-4, with D possibly matching TRBD1 (6 bases). Germline loops: CDR1 SQVTM, CDR2 ANQGSEA. This CDR3 is built from 14 residues. Deletions cut 6 bases from V and 8 bases from J, with 19 bases between. The CDR3 bases are TGCAGCGTATTGCCGGGACAAGCTAGCGAAAAACTGTTTTTT. Protein: CSVLPGQASEKLFF.

CDR3 DNA: TGTGCCAGCAGCTTAGGTCTCCGGGAGACCCAGTACTTC. This sequence encodes CASSLGLRETQYF. The rearrangement uses TRBV7-3 and TRBJ2-5; D is undetermined. The CDR3 totals 13 residues. Trimming stripped 2 bases from V and 5 bases from J, with 9 bases between. Germline V gene data show CDR1 as SGHTA and CDR2 as FQGTGA. The variable domain in full, completed from reference TRBV7-3 and TRBJ2-5, reads GAGVSQTPSNKVTEKGKYVELRCDPISGHTALYWYRQSLGQGPEFLIYFQGTGAADDSGLPNDRFFAVRPEGSVSTLKIQRTERGDSAVYLCASSLGLRETQYFGPGTRLLVL.

CDR3 sequence: CASSGGGLGNEQYF. The CDR3, as DNA: TGCGCCAGCAGCGGAGGTGGACTAGGGAACGAGCAGTACTTC. The chain couples TRBV5-1 to TRBJ2-7; 7 nucleotides align to TRBD2. Unmatched junction bases numbered 9, after V lost 4 bases and J lost 5 bases. Germline CDR1 is SGHRS and CDR2 is YFSETQ. This CDR3 is 14 amino acids long.

The V and J genes are TRBV2 and TRBJ1-1, with 11 bases aligning to TRBD1. Germline assignment: CDR1 SNHLY and CDR2 FYNNEI. There are 16 residues in the CDR3. V lost 5 bases, J lost 1 base, and 6 bases stayed unmatched. CDR3 protein: CASSYQGTGGNTEAFF. CDR3 coding DNA: TGTGCCAGCAGTTACCAGGGGACAGGGGGGAACACTGAAGCTTTCTTT.

The rearrangement uses TRBV28 and TRBJ2-3; 8 bases are shared with TRBD2. CDR1 and CDR2 (germline): MDHEN, SYDVKM. CDR3 length equals 15 residues. The junction had 7 bases not matched to a gene; V was cut back by 6 bases and J by 2 bases. The CDR3 protein is CASSPGGGATDTQYF. The CDR3 nucleotides read TGTGCCAGCAGCCCGGGAGGGGGGGCCACAGATACGCAGTATTTT.

The chain links TRBV6-1 to TRBJ2-1, with a possible D match to TRBD2 (6 bases). The length of the CDR3 is 13 residues. Looked up from germline, CDR1 is MNHNS and CDR2 is SASEGT. V was cut by 3 bases and J by 5 bases, with 8 bases left in between. CDR3: CASSERGHNEQFF. For the CDR3, the DNA is TGTGCCAGCAGTGAGCGGGGTCACAATGAGCAGTTCTTC.

The chain has TRBV7-3 and TRBJ2-3; 7 bases align to TRBD1. Germline CDR1 reads SGHTA; CDR2 reads FQGTGA. V gave up 5 bases and J gave up 4 bases; unmatched junction bases: 6. This CDR3 has 14 amino acids. In DNA form, the CDR3 reads TGTGCCAGCAGCCAAGGACAGGACCCAGATACGCAGTATTTT. Its translation: CASSQGQDPDTQYF.

This clone has a single count. The genes are TRBV14 and TRBJ2-3; 8 bases map to TRBD2. Germline trimming cut 4 bases from V and 1 base from J; bases unmatched to any gene: 4. This CDR3 spans 15 amino acids. Germline V lookup: CDR1 SGHDN, CDR2 FVKESK. CDR3 region: CASSPLAGRTDTQYF. The CDR3, as DNA: TGTGCCAGCAGCCCTCTAGCGGGCCGCACAGATACGCAGTATTTT.

The rearrangement links TRBV28 to TRBJ2-5; TRBD1 agrees at 8 bases. V dropped 3 bases and J dropped 4; count of bases not matched to a gene: 7. This CDR3 comprises 15 residues. The germline V gene encodes CDR1 MDHEN and CDR2 SYDVKM. The CDR3 region has the DNA TGTGCCAGCAGTTTTTTTCAGGGGGCAGGAGAGACCCAGTACTTC. Protein: CASSFFQGAGETQYF.

The V and J genes are TRBV6-5 and TRBJ2-5; TRBD1 matches at 7 bases. CDR1 and CDR2 (germline): MNHEY, SVGAGI. V shed 7 bases and J 2 bases; nucleotides not matched to a gene: 10. This CDR3 region has 15 residues. The CDR3 coding sequence is TGTGCCAGCACCCCTAGACCGGGACAGCAAGAGACCCAGTACTTC. This codes for CASTPRPGQQETQYF.

This clone appeared a single time. V is TRBV7-9 and J is TRBJ2-3; TRBD2 aligns across 13 bases. The CDR3 spans 18 residues. The V gene end was trimmed by 7 bases and the J gene end by 5 bases; junction bases not matched to a gene: 15. The germline V gene encodes CDR1 SEHNR and CDR2 FQNEAQ (reference sequence). The CDR3 DNA reads as TGTGCCAGCACCGGACTAGCGGGGGCCTATTCTGAAGTAGATACGCAGTATTTT. Translated: CASTGLAGAYSEVDTQYF.

As for this clone: The same CDR3 is also encoded by other DNA sequences in this sample. V gene TRBV15 combines with J gene TRBJ2-2, with D tentatively TRBD2 (5 bases). Germline CDR1 LNHNV, CDR2 YYDKDF (reference sequence). The CDR3 is 16 residues long. V lost 0 bases, J lost 5 bases, and 13 bases lay in between. CDR3 residues: CATSRDLTSLTGELFF. DNA of the CDR3: TGTGCCACCAGCAGAGATCTAACTAGTCTTACCGGGGAGCTGTTTTTT. The variable domain in full, completed from reference TRBV15 and TRBJ2-2, reads DAMVIQNPRYQVTQFGKPVTLSCSQTLNHNVMYWYQQKSSQAPKLLFHYYDKDFNNEADTPDNFQSRRPNTSFCFLDIRSPGLGDTAMYLCATSRDLTSLTGELFFGEGSRLTVL.

The V and J genes are TRBV4-2 and TRBJ1-2, with D possibly TRBD1 on 6 matching bases. In germline, CDR1 is LGHNA, CDR2 YNFKEQ. The length of the CDR3 is 14 residues. Deletions cut 1 base from V and 6 bases from J, with 12 bases between. The CDR3 DNA follows: TGTGCCAGCAGCCAAGGCGACAGGTTGGATGGCTACACCTTC. This codes for CASSQGDRLDGYTF.

The chain joins TRBV14 to TRBJ1-1, with no clear D. This CDR3 spans 14 amino acids. Per the germline V gene, CDR1 is SGHDN and CDR2 is FVKESK. Trimming took 1 base from V and 0 from J, leaving 6 bases between them. The CDR3 DNA reads TGTGCCAGCAGCCAAGGGGCCGTGAACACTGAAGCTTTCTTT. Protein sequence: CASSQGAVNTEAFF.

The chain recombines TRBV6-5 with TRBJ1-2, with D uncertain. From germline, CDR1 is MNHEY and CDR2 SVGAGI. CDR3 size: 13 residues. Trimming took off 6 bases at V and 2 bases at J, with 10 bases between the two ends. In nucleotides, the CDR3 is TGTGCCAGCAGCTGGTGGAGGAACTATGGCTACACCTTC. Protein: CASSWWRNYGYTF.

The chain employs TRBV4-1 and TRBJ2-1, with TRBD1 matching 7 bases. Germline V CDR1 and CDR2: MGHRA, YSYEKL. CDR3 length: 18 residues. The J segment lost 2 bases and the V segment lost 1 base, leaving 11 bases of the junction unmatched. CDR3 sequence reads: CASSQGDRARPTYNEQFF. For the CDR3, the DNA is TGCGCCAGCAGCCAAGGCGACAGGGCCCGACCAACCTACAATGAGCAGTTCTTC.

The V gene is TRBV3-1 (or the pseudogene TRBV3-2), the J gene TRBJ1-3; a possible D gene is TRBD1 (5 bases). V was cut by 8 bases and J by 0 bases, with 17 bases left in between. In germline, CDR1 is LGHDT, CDR2 YNNKEL (reference sequence). The CDR3 totals 16 residues. The CDR3 sequence is CASAPGYGSSGNTIYF. CDR3 in DNA: TGTGCCAGCGCGCCAGGGTACGGAAGCTCTGGAAACACCATATATTTT.